This TCR beta chain is from a study of blood T cell repertoires in COVID-19 (dated by TCRdb to 2018 to 2021). Describing the broader study: Collaborator samples came from the United States, Italy and Spain and covered acute and convalescent phases of COVID-19. The dataset comprised deeply sampled blood TCRbeta repertoires from subjects exposed to, actively infected with, or recovered from COVID-19. Where available, HLA class I and class II types were obtained from metadata supplied by the sample provider rather than from assay-based typing. The material from the prospective study consisted of cDNA or gDNA derived from T cells, B-cell-depleted T cells, or PBMCs. The samples were drawn from two sources: the first 160 participants of the ongoing ImmuneRACE study, and fewer than 1,500 subjects contributed by 6 global collaborators. Nearly every sample came with metadata listing a de-identified subject ID, COVID-19 status, age in years and sex. A freely available public database, intended as a resource for researchers studying the immune response to SARS-CoV-2, is where the repertoires were released. Broader findings and caveats from the paper: The quantity of clinical and demographic metadata differed by source and by participant and was supplied without curation.

The immunoSEQ Assay, a bias-controlled multiplex PCR, was used to amplify TCRbeta CDR3 regions from genomic DNA. On the study's bioinformatics: Nucleated cell counts per sample were estimated from amplification of reference gene primers within the assay. To quantify the absolute abundance of each unique TCRbeta CDR3 rearrangement, sequence reads were collapsed and filtered. For each sample, productive Simpson clonality was calculated as the square root of Simpson's diversity index over productive rearrangements. TCRdb provides this immuneACCESS table in a form limited to in-frame rearrangements. Some clones are lacking; in checked studies, under half of them reflect an unresolved V gene, and why the rest are absent is not known. V and J calls and clone size come straight from that table; D and trimming were deduced from the DNA. The sample has around 200,000 clones on record, around 90% of them singletons. The top ten constitute 1.2% of the sample.

The CDR3 holds 14 amino acids from the cysteine to the phenylalanine. CDR3 DNA is the only sequence kept; it has 42 bases, read in frame from the first base. From the germline V gene (reference sequence), CDR1 is WNHNN and CDR2 is SYGVQD. Germline trimming: 6 bases from V, 7 bases from J; junction bases outside gene matches: 6. Worth noting for this clone: The antigen it recognizes is unknown. Nothing much larger sits one base from this clone, and base qualities are not available.

Participants in the prospective study were enrolled through a virtual design, were aged about 18 to 100 years, and lived in about two dozen United States geographic areas. To assign participants to cohorts, the prospective study relied on clinical history that participants themselves reported in a screening survey and a study questionnaire. ImmuneRACE Cohort 3 recovered participants were defined by two consecutive negative NP/OP PCR tests, healthcare professional clearance, or symptom resolution. Each participant in the prospective study had whole blood, serum and a nasopharyngeal or oropharyngeal swab collected by mobile phlebotomists. Participants in the prospective study had the option to provide additional blood draws and questionnaires over an approximately 2-month period. Before DNA extraction, blood samples from the prospective study were shipped at room temperature or frozen.

The chain is assembled from TRBV10-1 and TRBJ1-4; TRBD1 fits 9 bases in the junction. The sample consisted of PBMCs or T cells enriched from blood (not recorded which). This receptor was taken from a man aged 25 to 40 who had recovered from COVID-19. The DNA sequence is TGCGCCAGCAGACAGGGGGCAGGGGGTGAAAAACTGTTTTTT. This codes for CASRQGAGGEKLFF.